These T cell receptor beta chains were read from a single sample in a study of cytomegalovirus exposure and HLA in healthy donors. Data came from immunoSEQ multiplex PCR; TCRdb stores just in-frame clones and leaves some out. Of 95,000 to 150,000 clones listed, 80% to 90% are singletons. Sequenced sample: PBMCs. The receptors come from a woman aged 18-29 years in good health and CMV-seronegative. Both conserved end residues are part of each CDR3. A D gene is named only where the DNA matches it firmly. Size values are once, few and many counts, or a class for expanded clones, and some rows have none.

CDR3 DNA: TGTGCCAGCAGCGTAGCCCTCTTCGCGGGCAACCAAGAGACCCAGTACTTC; CDR3 protein: CASSVALFAGNQETQYF; clone size: once; J gene: TRBJ2-5; V gene: TRBV9; D gene: -
CDR3 DNA: TGTGCCAGCAGCTTAGGGCGGAGGCACCACTACGAGCAGTACTTC; CDR3 protein: CASSLGRRHHYEQYF; clone size: -; J gene: TRBJ2-7; V gene: TRBV7-4; D gene: -
CDR3 DNA: TGTGCCAGCAGAAATGAGGTTTTTCCAGGGGGCGCCTCCGGGGAGCTGTTTTTT; CDR3 protein: CASRNEVFPGGASGELFF; clone size: -; J gene: TRBJ2-2; V gene: TRBV5-6; D gene: TRBD1
CDR3 DNA: TGTGCCAGCAGTATTAGATCCGGGACAGGGTATGGCTACACCTTC; CDR3 protein: CASSIRSGTGYGYTF; clone size: -; J gene: TRBJ1-2; V gene: TRBV27; D gene: TRBD1
CDR3 DNA: TGTGCCTGGCGGGACAGGGCCTCTGGGGCCAACGTCCTGACTTTC; CDR3 protein: CAWRDRASGANVLTF; clone size: -; J gene: TRBJ2-6; V gene: TRBV30; D gene: TRBD1
CDR3 DNA: TGTGCCAGCAGCCAAGATTTAGAGGCTAGCTATGGCTACACCTTC; CDR3 protein: CASSQDLEASYGYTF; clone size: -; J gene: TRBJ1-2; V gene: TRBV4-2; D gene: -
CDR3 DNA: TGTGCCAGCAGTTTAAACCGCGATGAGCAGTTCTTC; CDR3 protein: CASSLNRDEQFF; clone size: -; J gene: TRBJ2-1; V gene: TRBV27; D gene: -
CDR3 DNA: TGTGCCAGTAGCCCAAAGGGGAACAATCAGCCCCAGCATTTT; CDR3 protein: CASSPKGNNQPQHF; clone size: -; J gene: TRBJ1-5; V gene: TRBV19; D gene: -
CDR3 DNA: TGTGCCAGTAGTATAGATGAGGGAAGGCGTGCTTTCTTT; CDR3 protein: CASSIDEGRRAFF; clone size: few; J gene: TRBJ1-1; V gene: TRBV19; D gene: -
CDR3 DNA: TGTGCCAGCAGCTACACAGGGGGGCTGGGTTATGGCTACACCTTC; CDR3 protein: CASSYTGGLGYGYTF; clone size: -; J gene: TRBJ1-2; V gene: TRBV11-2; D gene: TRBD1
CDR3 DNA: TGTGCCAGCAGCTTAGGGGGCTACTCTGGAAACACCATATATTTT; CDR3 protein: CASSLGGYSGNTIYF; clone size: -; J gene: TRBJ1-3; V gene: TRBV7-2; D gene: -
CDR3 DNA: TGCGCCAGCAGCCCCACTAGCGGGAGCGGCCCCTACAATGAGCAGTTCTTC; CDR3 protein: CASSPTSGSGPYNEQFF; clone size: -; J gene: TRBJ2-1; V gene: TRBV4-3; D gene: TRBD2
CDR3 DNA: TGTGCCAGCAGCCCGGGCCCCACCGGGGTCTTC; CDR3 protein: CASSPGPTGVF; clone size: -; J gene: TRBJ2-1; V gene: TRBV2; D gene: -
CDR3 DNA: TGTGCCAGCAAGACAACCGCAGAGACGGCCGGTGGAGGCTACACCTTC; CDR3 protein: CASKTTAETAGGGYTF; clone size: -; J gene: TRBJ1-2; V gene: TRBV4-2; D gene: -
CDR3 DNA: TGTGCCTGGAGTGCGCGCCAGGGTGGGGAAAAACTGTTTTTT; CDR3 protein: CAWSARQGGEKLFF; clone size: once; J gene: TRBJ1-4; V gene: TRBV30; D gene: -
CDR3 DNA: TGTGCCTGGACCGGGACAGGGCTAACCTATGGCTACACCTTC; CDR3 protein: CAWTGTGLTYGYTF; clone size: once; J gene: TRBJ1-2; V gene: TRBV30; D gene: TRBD1
CDR3 DNA: TGCAGCGTTTTCCTGCTCACAGGGGGTCACACTGAAGCTTTCTTT; CDR3 protein: CSVFLLTGGHTEAFF; clone size: -; J gene: TRBJ1-1; V gene: TRBV29-1; D gene: TRBD1
CDR3 DNA: TGTGCCAGCTCACTGAAACCAGGGGGCTCTGAAGCTTTCTTT; CDR3 protein: CASSLKPGGSEAFF; clone size: once; J gene: TRBJ1-1; V gene: TRBV18; D gene: TRBD1
CDR3 DNA: TGCGCCAGCAGCTACTCTTTCCGGGGACACCAGAGCACAGATACGCAGTATTTT; CDR3 protein: CASSYSFRGHQSTDTQYF; clone size: -; J gene: TRBJ2-3; V gene: TRBV4-3; D gene: -
CDR3 DNA: TGTGCCAGCTCAACGGGTACAGGACACAATCAGCCCCAGCATTTT; CDR3 protein: CASSTGTGHNQPQHF; clone size: -; J gene: TRBJ1-5; V gene: TRBV18; D gene: -
CDR3 DNA: TGTGCCAGCACCCTTGAGTCTGCCCAGTACTTC; CDR3 protein: CASTLESAQYF; clone size: -; J gene: TRBJ2-5; V gene: TRBV7-2; D gene: -
CDR3 DNA: TGTGCCAGCAGTATCATGGGGCAGGCACTGTTTTTT; CDR3 protein: CASSIMGQALFF; clone size: -; J gene: TRBJ1-4; V gene: TRBV6-6; D gene: -
CDR3 DNA: TGTGCCAGTATTGGACAGACGAAACTGTATGAAGCTTTCTTT; CDR3 protein: CASIGQTKLYEAFF; clone size: -; J gene: TRBJ1-1; V gene: TRBV19; D gene: -
CDR3 DNA: TGTGCCAGCCTGGCTAGCAATCAGCCCCAGCATTTT; CDR3 protein: CASLASNQPQHF; clone size: few; J gene: TRBJ1-5; V gene: TRBV28; D gene: -
CDR3 DNA: TGTGCCAGCAGCCAATCTTCGGCGGAAAATCAGCCCCAGCATTTT; CDR3 protein: CASSQSSAENQPQHF; clone size: -; J gene: TRBJ1-5; V gene: TRBV16; D gene: -
CDR3 DNA: TGTGCCAGCAGCAGGGATCCAGGGGGCTTAAACCACGAGCAGTACTTC; CDR3 protein: CASSRDPGGLNHEQYF; clone size: -; J gene: TRBJ2-7; V gene: TRBV5-5; D gene: TRBD1
CDR3 DNA: TGTGCCAGCAGTACTCCGGGACAGGGAAGCTCCTACGAGCAGTACTTC; CDR3 protein: CASSTPGQGSSYEQYF; clone size: -; J gene: TRBJ2-7; V gene: TRBV28; D gene: TRBD1